The 30 T cell receptor beta chains reported below all come from one sample, sequenced in a study of beta chain features in type 1 diabetes. Findings and limits, study-wide: A moderate, significant TCRB CDR3 shortening appeared in type 1 diabetes across four CD4+ subsets.

Their recognized antigens are unknown. All of the isolated RNA was reverse transcribed, so expressed TCRB transcripts were sequenced. The data were produced by immunoSEQ multiplex PCR, yet TCRdb's version contains in-frame clones alone and is incomplete. The profile shows roughly 350,000 clones, roughly 9.8% of them singletons. The sequencing sample was made of central memory CD4+ T cells from blood. Receptor source: a man between 25 and 39 years old with type 1 diabetes.

This clone was counted between two and nine times. This chain uses TRBV6-5 with TRBJ2-3, with 7 positions matching TRBD2. The junction had 4 bases not matched to a gene; V was cut back by 7 bases and J by 6 bases. The CDR3 spans 12 residues. Germline V gene sequence: CDR1 MNHEY, CDR2 SVGAGI. CDR3 DNA: TGTGCCAGCACCAAAGCGGGGGATACGCAGTATTTT. This codes for CASTKAGDTQYF.

The chain employs TRBV10-1 and TRBJ1-1; D uncertain. This CDR3 is 11 amino acids long. V was trimmed by 8 bases and J by 9 bases, leaving 13 bases between them. Germline CDR1 is WNHNN and CDR2 is SYGVQD (reference sequence). The CDR3 sequence is CASGTNGKAFF. The CDR3 region has the DNA TGCGCCAGCGGCACCAATGGTAAAGCTTTCTTT.

This clone was seen a handful of times. The chain uses TRBV7-9 and TRBJ2-3; 7 bases are a match to TRBD1. CDR3 length: 14 residues. V lost 6 bases and J lost 4; bases outside the gene matches: 7. CDR1 and CDR2 from the germline V gene are SEHNR and FQNEAQ (reference sequence). The CDR3 loop is CASRKPGTADTQYF. The CDR3 nucleotides are TGTGCCAGCAGAAAACCAGGGACAGCAGATACGCAGTATTTT. Supplemented by reference TRBV7-9 and TRBJ2-3, the full variable domain reads DTGVSQNPRHKITKRGQNVTFRCDPISEHNRLYWYRQTLGQGPEFLTYFQNEAQLEKSRLLSDRFSAERPKGSFSTLEIQRTEQGDSAMYLCASRKPGTADTQYFGPGTRLTVL.

This clone was seen a handful of times. The rearrangement links TRBV19 to TRBJ1-1, with D tentatively TRBD1 (5 bases). Germline CDR1 is LNHDA and CDR2 is SQIVND (reference sequence). The CDR3 contains 14 residues. The V gene lost 7 bases and the J gene lost 1 base, with 13 bases spanning the gap. As DNA, the CDR3 is TGTGCCAGTAAACCTTCCGACAGGAACACTGAAGCTTTCTTT. As protein: CASKPSDRNTEAFF. Full variable domain (rest looked up from reference TRBV19 and TRBJ1-1): DGGITQSPKYLFRKEGQNVTLSCEQNLNHDAMYWYRQDPGQGLRLIYYSQIVNDFQKGDIAEGYSVSREKKESFPLTVTSAQKNPTAFYLCASKPSDRNTEAFFGQGTRLTVV.

The rearrangement uses TRBV5-1 and TRBJ2-2; unclear D gene. Germline assignment: CDR1 SGHRS and CDR2 YFSETQ. Deletions cut 4 bases from V and 6 bases from J, with 7 bases between. The CDR3 runs to 12 residues. The CDR3 coding sequence is TGCGCCAGCAGCGAACCCTCCGGGGAGCTGTTTTTT. Its protein is CASSEPSGELFF.

In this sample, this clone turned up a few times. The rearrangement joins TRBV25-1 to TRBJ2-3, with D tentatively TRBD2 (5 bases). V was pared by 6 bases and J by 8 bases, with 6 bases between. Germline V gene sequence: CDR1 MGHDK, CDR2 SYGVNS. The CDR3 is 10 amino acids. This CDR3 is CASRGATQYF. The CDR3 coding sequence is TGTGCCAGCAGGGGAGCTACGCAGTATTTT. Complete variable domain (other parts from reference TRBV25-1 and TRBJ2-3): EADIYQTPRYLVIGTGKKITLECSQTMGHDKMYWYQQDPGMELHLIHYSYGVNSTEKGDLSSESTVSRIRTEHFPLTLESARPSHTSQYLCASRGATQYFGPGTRLTVL.

The J gene is TRBJ1-5, the V gene TRBV28, with 8 bases identical to TRBD1. The CDR3 consists of 16 residues. Losses at the gene ends were 5 bases for V and 3 bases for J; bases not matched to a gene: 9. CDR1 is MDHEN and CDR2 is SYDVKM in the germline V gene. CDR3 loop: CASSATGQAINQPQHF. CDR3 nucleotides: TGTGCCAGCAGTGCCACGGGACAGGCGATCAATCAGCCCCAGCATTTT.

This clone was seen a few times. V and J are TRBV2 and TRBJ2-7, with D possibly TRBD2 on 6 matching bases. Germline V gene lookup returns CDR1 SNHLY and CDR2 FYNNEI. This CDR3 spans 15 amino acids. Trimming removed 2 bases at V and 5 bases at J, with 16 bases between. The CDR3 DNA sequence: TGTGCCAGCAGTGAAAGCGGGCACCGAGGCGACGAGCAGTACTTC. This translates into CASSESGHRGDEQYF.

This chain connects TRBV6-5 to TRBJ2-7; the D is unclear. Trimming stripped 3 bases from V and 0 bases from J, with 12 bases between. The germline CDR1 and CDR2 sequences are MNHEY and SVGAGI. This CDR3 contains 15 residues. CDR3 sequence reads: CASSYSPAYSYEQYF. As DNA, the CDR3 is TGTGCCAGCAGTTATAGTCCGGCCTACTCCTACGAGCAGTACTTC.

This clone has a handful of counts. The rearrangement uses TRBV6-5 and TRBJ2-3; D not certain. CDR3 length equals 13 residues. Per germline, CDR1 MNHEY and CDR2 SVGAGI. Trimming left V 0 bases short and J 6 bases short, with 7 bases between. The CDR3 DNA sequence: TGTGCCAGCAGTTACTCGTTTGAGGATACGCAGTATTTT. The encoded protein is CASSYSFEDTQYF.

This clone was recorded a few times. The V gene is TRBV25-1, the J gene TRBJ2-7; D may be TRBD1 (6 bases). CDR1 is MGHDK and CDR2 is SYGVNS in the germline V gene. Trimming pared 3 bases from V and 0 bases from J, leaving 15 bases between. CDR3 length: 16 residues. This CDR3 is CASSDPRQVPSYEQYF. The CDR3 coding sequence is TGTGCCAGCAGTGACCCTCGACAGGTTCCCTCCTACGAGCAGTACTTC.

This clone was detected only a few times. This chain connects TRBV28 to TRBJ2-7, with 10 bases aligning to TRBD2. From germline, CDR1 is MDHEN and CDR2 SYDVKM. The CDR3 runs to 16 residues. Germline trimming cut 5 bases from V and 9 bases from J; bases unmatched to any gene: 16. The CDR3 DNA sequence: TGTGCCAGCAGTACCCCCATTAGCGGGAGGCTTGGGGCGCAGTACTTC. Its translation: CASSTPISGRLGAQYF.

The genes are TRBV4-3 and TRBJ1-5; D remains unclear. Germline-derived CDR1 and CDR2 are LGHNA and YSLEER. The V end lost 4 bases, the J end lost 2 bases, and 12 bases lay between the germline ends. This CDR3 has 15 residues. CDR3 coding DNA: TGCGCCAGCAGCCCGACCCTAAACGGCAATCAGCCCCAGCATTTT. Translation gives CASSPTLNGNQPQHF.

This clone occurred a few times. V and J are TRBV4-1 and TRBJ1-1, with 8 positions matching TRBD1. The CDR3 covers 15 residues. V shed 0 bases, J shed 7 bases, and the junction held 7 bases outside the gene matches. Germline V gene lookup returns CDR1 MGHRA and CDR2 YSYEKL. As DNA, the CDR3 is TGCGCCAGCAGCCAAGATGGGCAGGGGGCGATTGAAGCTTTCTTT. Translated: CASSQDGQGAIEAFF.

The chain employs TRBV6-6 and TRBJ2-5, with D possibly being TRBD2 (6 bases). The CDR3 loop spans 14 amino acids. Trimming pared 0 bases from V and 5 bases from J, leaving 10 bases between. Germline V gene sequence: CDR1 MNHNY, CDR2 SVGAGI (reference sequence). The CDR3 sequence: CASSYSNREETQYF. In nucleotides, the CDR3 is TGTGCCAGCAGTTACTCGAACCGGGAGGAGACCCAGTACTTC.

V gene TRBV7-3 combines with J gene TRBJ2-1; TRBD2 matches 11 bases. The CDR3 contains 14 residues. The germline gives CDR1 SGHTA, CDR2 FQGTGA. The V and J ends lost 5 bases and 8 bases, in that order; junction bases with no gene match: 5. The CDR3 sequence: CASSGGTSGHEQFF. In DNA form, the CDR3 reads TGTGCCAGCAGCGGCGGGACTAGCGGCCATGAGCAGTTCTTC.

The V gene is TRBV4-2, the J gene TRBJ2-7, with D perhaps TRBD1 (6 bases). The length of the CDR3 is 16 residues. Per germline, CDR1 LGHNA and CDR2 YNFKEQ. V was trimmed by 4 bases and J by 4 bases, leaving 20 bases between them. This CDR3 is CASSPNKGHALYEQYF. CDR3 nucleotides: TGTGCCAGCAGCCCTAACAAGGGACACGCCTTGTACGAGCAGTACTTC.

This clone was counted between two and nine times. The J gene is TRBJ1-4, the V gene TRBV7-9; 10 positions agree with TRBD1. The ends lost 5 bases at V and 0 bases at J; junction bases unmatched: 9. CDR1 and CDR2 (germline): SEHNR, FQNEAQ (reference sequence). The CDR3 is made up of 18 amino acids. CDR3 loop: CASSGRTGGTATNEKLFF. CDR3 bases: TGTGCCAGCAGCGGACGGACAGGGGGGACTGCAACTAATGAAAAACTGTTTTTT.

V gene TRBV4-2 combines with J gene TRBJ2-7; no clear D. V lost 0 bases and J lost 4, with 10 bases in between. The germline CDR1 and CDR2 sequences are LGHNA and YNFKEQ. This CDR3 has 14 residues. The CDR3 DNA is TGTGCCAGCAGCCAAGATTCGTCAGGTTACGAGCAGTACTTC. As protein: CASSQDSSGYEQYF.

As DNA, the CDR3 is TGTGCCAGCGCTAGACAGTATGATGAAAAACTGTTTTTT. It codes for CASARQYDEKLFF. The rearrangement uses TRBV19 and TRBJ1-4; TRBD1 is a possible D gene (5 bases). The CDR3 runs to 13 residues. Germline CDR1 and CDR2: LNHDA and SQIVND (reference sequence). V shed 9 bases and J shed 6 bases, with 14 bases lying between them.

This clone was picked up a small number of times. This CDR3 is also generated by other DNA sequences in the sample. The V and J genes are TRBV28 and TRBJ2-7; 7 nucleotides match TRBD1. The CDR3 loop spans 12 amino acids. Germline lookup yields CDR1 MDHEN and CDR2 SYDVKM. Trimming took 4 bases from V and 4 from J; bases not matched to a gene: 1. CDR3 region: CASSSTGYEQYF. The CDR3 coding sequence is TGTGCCAGCAGTTCGACAGGGTACGAGCAGTACTTC.

This clone came up a few times. The V call is TRBV4-3, the J call TRBJ2-5; 8 bases are a match to TRBD1. Germline V CDR1 and CDR2: LGHNA, YSLEER. The CDR3 spans 15 residues. The V and J ends lost 4 bases and 2 bases, in that order; junction bases with no gene match: 6. CDR3 in DNA: TGCGCCAGCAGCCCATTAGGACAGGGACAAGAGACCCAGTACTTC. It codes for CASSPLGQGQETQYF.

This clone was observed a few times. The rearrangement uses TRBV6-1 and TRBJ2-7; 7 bases agree with TRBD1. V dropped 6 bases and J dropped 1; count of bases not matched to a gene: 9. CDR1 is MNHNS, CDR2 SASEGT, per germline. CDR3 length: 15 residues. As DNA, the CDR3 is TGTGCCAGCAGCCCCCCCCGGGACAGATCCTACGAGCAGTACTTC. Its protein is CASSPPRDRSYEQYF.

This clone was found a few times. The chain joins TRBV18 to TRBJ2-7; D could derive from TRBD1 or TRBD2 (6 bases each). With 3 bases removed from V and 7 bases from J, the gap between germline ends came to 28 bases. The CDR3 runs 18 residues. Germline V gene lookup returns CDR1 KGHSH and CDR2 LQKENI. The CDR3 loop is CASSPVSDMGGSRSEQYF. Here the CDR3 DNA reads TGTGCCAGCTCACCGGTTAGCGATATGGGGGGCAGTAGATCGGAGCAGTACTTC. The variable domain in full, with the rest retrieved from reference TRBV18 and TRBJ2-7, is NAGVMQNPRHLVRRRGQEARLRCSPMKGHSHVYWYRQLPEEGLKFMVYLQKENIIDESGMPKERFSAEFPKEGPSILRIQQVVRGDSAAYFCASSPVSDMGGSRSEQYFGPGTRLTVT.

This chain joins TRBV12-5 and TRBJ2-2, with D unclear. The V and J ends lost 6 bases and 6 bases respectively, with 11 bases between them. The germline gives CDR1 LGHNT, CDR2 FRNRAP. This CDR3 spans 13 amino acids. As DNA, the CDR3 is TGTGCTAGTGGACTCGAGCAAGCCGGGGAGCTGTTTTTT. Its translation: CASGLEQAGELFF.

This chain joins TRBV27 and TRBJ2-7; 7 nucleotides align to TRBD1. The length of the CDR3 is 12 residues. V lost 4 bases to trimming and J lost 9 bases; unmatched junction nucleotides: 6. Germline V gene lookup returns CDR1 MNHEY and CDR2 SMNVEV (reference sequence). The CDR3 reads CASSYGSGGQYF. The CDR3 coding sequence is TGTGCCAGCAGTTATGGCTCAGGGGGGCAGTACTTC.

The sample holds a few counts of this clone. The rearrangement links TRBV15 to TRBJ2-1; 7 bases align to TRBD1. The CDR3 runs 14 residues. Trimming at V came to 2 bases and at J to 7 bases, leaving 5 bases not matched to a gene. Germline lookup yields CDR1 LNHNV and CDR2 YYDKDF (reference sequence). CDR3 DNA sequence: TGTGCCACCAGCAGAAGGACAGGTAAAAATGAGCAGTTCTTC. Encoded protein: CATSRRTGKNEQFF. The whole variable domain, filled in from reference TRBV15 and TRBJ2-1, reads DAMVIQNPRYQVTQFGKPVTLSCSQTLNHNVMYWYQQKSSQAPKLLFHYYDKDFNNEADTPDNFQSRRPNTSFCFLDIRSPGLGDTAMYLCATSRRTGKNEQFFGPGTRLTVL.

The chain is built from TRBV7-2 and TRBJ1-2; D is uncertain. Germline loops: CDR1 SGHTA, CDR2 FQGNSA. V was pared by 6 bases and J by 7 bases, with 12 bases between. CDR3 length: 12 residues. DNA for the CDR3: TGTGCCAGCAGACTAATGGAGGCTGGCTACACCTTC. Amino acids: CASRLMEAGYTF. The whole variable domain, filled in from reference TRBV7-2 and TRBJ1-2, reads GAGVSQSPSNKVTEKGKDVELRCDPISGHTALYWYRQSLGQGLEFLIYFQGNSAPDKSGLPSDRFSAERTGGSVSTLTIQRTQQEDSAVYLCASRLMEAGYTFGSGTRLTVV.

This clone was recorded many times. This chain connects TRBV6-1 to TRBJ1-3; unclear D gene. The germline V gene encodes CDR1 MNHNS and CDR2 SASEGT. The ends were cut back, 5 bases at V and 8 bases at J, with 16 bases in the middle. The CDR3 loop spans 14 amino acids. In nucleotides, the CDR3 is TGTGCCAGCAGTTCACGACCCCTTCGGGACACCATATATTTT. It specifies CASSSRPLRDTIYF.

In this sample, this clone turned up a few times. The chain joins TRBV10-3 to TRBJ2-5, with D perhaps TRBD1 (5 bases). The V end lost 6 bases, the J end lost 1 base, and 9 bases lay between the germline ends. The CDR3 covers 13 residues. Germline V gene lookup returns CDR1 ENHRY and CDR2 SYGVKD. CDR3 sequence: CAIRDNSQETQYF. The CDR3 DNA reads TGTGCCATCAGGGACAACTCCCAAGAGACCCAGTACTTC.